This T cell receptor (beta chain) was profiled in a study of T cell responses to AZD1222 COVID-19 vaccine (dated by TCRdb to the early 2020s). Background on the whole study: AZD1222 recipients given second doses at about 4 weeks or at about 12 weeks were pooled, since spike-specific TCR depth and breadth were not found to differ between the two schedules. TCR sequencing was performed for more than 230 trial participants, of whom 200 to 210 were given two doses of AZD1222 and 26 were given two doses of MenACWY control vaccine. Trial participants were enrolled by age into 18-55, 56-69 and 70-plus year subgroups, with approximately 160, 26 and 62 TCR-sequenced participants respectively. Results and caveats for the whole study, not just this receptor: After two AZD1222 doses, both the breadth and the depth of spike-specific TCRs were significantly higher than at day 0 and than in MenACWY recipients. Reportedly, almost half of the unique spike-specific TCRs recognized epitopes lying outside the regions that are mutated in the B.1.351 and B.1.1.7 variants. In the small 56-69-year group, the increase in depth fell short of significance, most likely because of low power. Participants were mostly white British and included more females than males, and it was suggested by the authors that clonal diversity may have been underestimated. Conclusions about previously exposed vaccinees are limited because only a handful of AZD1222 recipients were SARS-CoV-2 seropositive at baseline. CD4 TCRs associated with the vaccine covered the entire spike protein, and the dominant responses were in regions 160-218 and 743-854. Because no samples from the day 14 peak response were available, repertoires could be characterized only after the peak T cell response.

Of note for this clone: The antigen this receptor binds is unknown. Per-base qualities were not stored, and no clone one base away is much larger.

The CDR3 regions of human TCRbeta chains were subjected to immunosequencing. Per the authors' processing: Repertoire TCRs were matched against a reference library of SARS-CoV-2-specific TCRs generated with the MIRA antigen-specificity platform. Breadth meant the fraction of unique TCRs that were SARS-CoV-2-associated, whereas depth meant the fraction of total T cells that were SARS-CoV-2-associated. Using the MIRA data, each spike-specific TCR was assigned both to the spike region to which the TCR was reactive and to a CD4 or CD8 class. Log10-transformed breadth and depth values were compared by one-way ANOVA with Sidak's multiple comparisons tests. This is the immuneACCESS table as TCRdb keeps it, with only in-frame sequences that have V and J called. A part of the clones is gone; compared with another copy, unresolved V genes explain less than half, and the rest is unexplained. Clone size and the V and J calls come from that table; the DNA yielded D and trimming. The sample yields 150,000 to 200,000 clones; over 75% were counted once. Around 6.9% of the sample is held by the ten biggest clonotypes.

From cysteine to phenylalanine, the CDR3 is 16 amino acids long. Only CDR3 DNA remains: 48 bases, in frame from the first base. The germline V gene gives CDR1 as SNHLY and CDR2 as FYNNEI. V has 1 base trimmed and J has 6 bases trimmed; junction bases matching no gene number 7. Per the publication, the time point label means: baseline before first vaccination. Samples from vaccinated people were obtained from the UK trials COV001 and COV002, which included a single-blind randomized controlled phase 2/3 trial of AZD1222 (ChAdOx1 nCoV-19) in healthy adults. For TCRbeta chain sequencing, PBMC samples from trial participants were taken at day 0 and at day 28 after the second dose.

The source is an adult in good health. The sequenced sample was peripheral blood, obtained on day 0 of AZD1222 vaccination. The sequence links TRBV2 to TRBJ2-3; 10 bases in the middle match TRBD2. Read as DNA, the sequence is TGTGCCAGCAGTGAAGACAGCGGGGGGGCCCTGGATACGCAGTATTTT. Translated, this is CASSEDSGGALDTQYF.